This TCR beta chain was captured in a study of blood T cell dynamics during melanoma immunotherapy (dated by TCRdb to 2020 to 2021). Regarding the study in general: Patients with metastatic melanoma were treated with first-line pembrolizumab or nivolumab plus ipilimumab as standard of care in the United Kingdom. Consecutive patients formed a training cohort, and a further independent group of patients from the same centre was pooled into an external validation set. To find early correlates of response, the study profiled the peripheral T cell receptor repertoires of patients with metastatic melanoma both before and after one cycle of checkpoint inhibitor therapy.

The junction shows trimming of 6 bases on V and 2 bases on J, plus 13 bases between the germline ends. Its CDR3 holds 15 amino acids, cysteine through phenylalanine. The sequence is cut down to CDR3 DNA, 45 bases in frame from base 1. CDR1 and CDR2 are read off the germline V gene (reference sequence) as MNHNY and SVGAGI. For every bulk PBMC sample, a fixed 350 ng of DNA was loaded. TCR beta CDR3 sequences were amplified from genomic DNA using the immunoSEQ TCRb Assay kit according to manufacturer instructions. The KAPA Library Quantification Kit for Illumina platforms was used to quantify pooled libraries by qPCR. Sequencing of the pooled libraries was done on an Illumina NextSeq 500, with clustering at about 0.6-1.1 pM. Per the source publication's procedure: TCR data were analyzed using immunoSEQ ANALYZER and the R LymphoSeq package. A rearrangement efficiency score was calculated as productive divided by the sum of productive and non-productive CDR3 sequences. Within each patient, timepoints were compared pairwise for clonality, measured with the Gini coefficient, and for diversity, measured with the Renyi index at alpha=1. In LymphoSeq, clonal relatedness was computed using an edit distance of 3, and repertoire similarity was computed using the Bhattacharyya coefficient. To classify response, a linear discriminant analysis based on week-3 changes in clonality and diversity was built with the R MASS and caret packages. TCRdb limited this immuneACCESS table to in-frame rearrangements with V and J called. A share of clones is missing; checked studies link under half to unresolved V genes, and the rest is unexplained. The V and J calls and the clone size are those of that table, but D and trimming were determined from the DNA. Within this sample are around 12,000 clones, with more than 70% of them counted one time only. The ten top clones hold about 15% of the sample.

Points on this clone: Its antigen is not yet known. Within one base of it there is no much larger clone, and no base qualities were kept.

Read against the paper, the sample's time point label means: week 3, after first cycle of checkpoint inhibitor. Blood samples were collected before treatment (T0) and at week 3 (W3), after the first cycle of checkpoint blockade. Except for two patients with rapid clinical progression, response was assessed 12 weeks after the first infusion by RECIST 1.1; disease control meant complete response, partial response or stable disease. Patients were not eligible if they had prior systemic cancer treatment, concomitant immunosuppressant therapy or synchronous other active malignancies. TCR beta was sequenced in both bulk PBMC and plasma cell-free DNA in order to track circulating cells as well as T cell turnover. Lymphoprep and SepMate tubes were used to isolate PBMC from blood, and red cell lysis was then performed. QIAamp DNA Blood Mini kits were used to extract DNA from PBMC and from sorted T cell subsets.

On the study overall, not on this receptor specifically: The study was unable to establish whether the T cell clones driving the repertoire changes were melanoma-specific or instead reflected general immune activation. Unlike progressors, patients who went on to achieve disease control showed a bifurcated reorganization of the PBMC repertoire at W3, with either increased clonality or increased diversity. The relatively small sample size was recognized as a factor that could limit how well the results generalize.

The TCR was taken from a human donor with melanoma. Source: blood, taken from a patient treated with checkpoint blockade. The sequence joins TRBV6-6 to TRBJ2-2; confidence is insufficient to name the D gene. CDR3 sequence: CASRTLAANTGELFF. The DNA sequence is as follows: TGTGCCAGCAGAACGCTCGCTGCTAACACCGGGGAGCTGTTTTTT.